This T cell receptor (beta chain) was obtained from a study of blood T cell repertoires in COVID-19. Study details: The origin of the acute and convalescent COVID-19 samples was the United States, Italy and Spain.

As handled by the study authors: Reference gene primer amplification gave nucleated cell count estimates. Here immunoSEQ multiplex PCR was the method, and the copy in TCRdb shows in-frame clones only, minus some. V, J and clone size derive from that table, while D and trimming were established from the DNA sequence. The table shows a few hundred thousand clones, with roughly nine tenths occurring only once. The study recruited people aged roughly 18 to 100 years across roughly 23 US areas. Cohorts were based on clinical histories the participants reported. Germline lookup yields CDR1 MNHEY and CDR2 SMNVEV (reference sequence). The CDR3 spans 14 residues. V was shortened by 7 bases and J by 0 bases, with 12 bases between the two germline ends.

This clonotype was obtained from a human donor in a cohort exposed to, infected with or recovered from COVID-19 (not recorded which). The donor label of this sample is uncertain. The chain carries TRBV27 and TRBJ1-1; D ambiguous. What was sequenced was PBMCs or T cells enriched from blood (not recorded which). The CDR3 nucleotides read TGTGCCAGCATGAGGGCAGACCTGAACACTGAAGCTTTCTTT. It codes for CASMRADLNTEAFF.